The following is a T cell receptor beta chain sequence with its context. Its antigen is unidentified. The immunoSEQ assay amplified TCRB CDR3 from up to roughly 2 ug DNA. Amplification used 60 V beta primers and 13 J beta primers. The table came from immunoSEQ multiplex PCR; TCRdb's copy has only in-frame clones and leaves some out. The data contain almost 65,000 clones, around four fifths of them singletons. The sample originates from a study of glioma-infiltrating T cells after dendritic cell vaccination. Study information: At biweekly intervals, patients got three intradermal dendritic cell vaccine injections. General study points: Estimated pretreatment TIL content predicted outcome after dendritic cell vaccination.

V lost 6 bases, J lost 2 bases, and 12 bases lay in between. This CDR3 is built from 14 residues. Germline assignment: CDR1 MRHNA and CDR2 SNTAGT. The rearrangement uses TRBV6-4 and TRBJ2-3, with TRBD1 as a possible D gene (6 bases). The sample consisted of blood, taken before dendritic cell vaccination. The receptor was isolated from a human donor with glioblastoma. DNA for the CDR3: TGTGCCAGCAGCCAGGGGCCAGACACAGATACGCAGTATTTT. Protein: CASSQGPDTDTQYF.